These T cell receptor beta chains were read from a single sample in a study of shared clonotypes between healthy human individuals. Profiling relied on immunoSEQ multiplex PCR, and the TCRdb table lists in-frame clones only, not all of them. The sample yields about half a million clones, approximately 84% seen once. Sequenced input: PBMCs. The origin of the receptors is a woman aged 35 to 49 in good health. Some clones in this sample may be carry-over from other donors' samples. The CDR3 runs from the conserved cysteine through the conserved F or W. Fields, in order: D gene, J gene, clone size, V gene, CDR3 DNA, CDR3 protein. D genes are given only for firm matches. Not all rows give a size; the values are once, few, many and, for expanded clones, a class.

D: TRBD1; J: TRBJ2-7; size: NA; V: TRBV11-1; DNA: TGTGCCAGCAGCGGCCTCCCGGGACAGGGGTTCGACGAGCAGTACTTC; CDR3: CASSGLPGQGFDEQYF
D: TRBD2; J: TRBJ2-1; size: NA; V: TRBV28; DNA: TGTGCCAGCAGCTGGCCGGGACTAGCGGGGGACAATGAGCAGTTCTTC; CDR3: CASSWPGLAGDNEQFF
D: NA; J: TRBJ2-7; size: NA; V: TRBV4-2; DNA: TGTGCCAGCAGCCAAGGGACGGCAAGCTCCTACGAGCAGTACTTC; CDR3: CASSQGTASSYEQYF
D: TRBD2; J: TRBJ2-5; size: NA; V: TRBV5-1; DNA: TGCGCCAGCAGCGGCGGGACTAGCGGAGTTCAAGAGACCCAGTACTTC; CDR3: CASSGGTSGVQETQYF
D: NA; J: TRBJ2-5; size: once; V: TRBV5-6; DNA: TGTGCCAGCAGCCCCCCCCAGGGTGCCCCTGGGGAGACCCAGTACTTC; CDR3: CASSPPQGAPGETQYF
D: NA; J: TRBJ1-1; size: NA; V: TRBV15; DNA: TGTGCCACCAGCAGTCAGGGGCCGCACACTGAAGCTTTCTTT; CDR3: CATSSQGPHTEAFF
D: NA; J: TRBJ2-7; size: NA; V: TRBV7-9; DNA: TGTGCCAGCACCCTAAGGCCGGACCCCCAGGCCGAGCAGTACTTC; CDR3: CASTLRPDPQAEQYF
D: NA; J: TRBJ2-1; size: NA; V: TRBV30; DNA: TGTGCCCGTGGAGTTGGCGGAGGAACCTACAATGAGCAGTTCTTC; CDR3: CARGVGGGTYNEQFF
D: TRBD2; J: TRBJ2-3; size: once; V: TRBV19; DNA: TGTGCCAGTAGTACTAGCGGGAGTGGAGGCACAGATACGCAGTATTTT; CDR3: CASSTSGSGGTDTQYF
D: NA; J: TRBJ1-1; size: NA; V: TRBV9; DNA: TGTGCCAGCAGCGTAGGTGGGTTTCTGAACACTGAAGCTTTCTTT; CDR3: CASSVGGFLNTEAFF
D: NA; J: TRBJ2-7; size: NA; V: TRBV18; DNA: TGTGCCAGCTCACTTAATCACGAGCAGTACTTC; CDR3: CASSLNHEQYF
D: NA; J: TRBJ2-7; size: many; V: TRBV9; DNA: TGTGCCAGCAGCCCCCTCACAGGGCCCGACGAGCAGTACTTC; CDR3: CASSPLTGPDEQYF
D: TRBD2; J: TRBJ2-4; size: once; V: TRBV7-2; DNA: TGTGCCAGCAGCTTAGCGGGAGGGAGGAACATTCAGTACTTC; CDR3: CASSLAGGRNIQYF
D: NA; J: TRBJ1-1; size: NA; V: TRBV5-1; DNA: TGCGCCAGCAGCTCGGACTTAGGTGGGACTGAAGCTTTCTTT; CDR3: CASSSDLGGTEAFF
D: TRBD1; J: TRBJ1-2; size: once; V: TRBV27; DNA: TGTGCCAGCAGTCGATACCCACAGGGGGAAGGCTACACCTTC; CDR3: CASSRYPQGEGYTF
D: NA; J: TRBJ1-3; size: few; V: TRBV6-6; DNA: TGTGCCAGCAGTTACTCTGCGGAAGGTGGAAACACCATATATTTT; CDR3: CASSYSAEGGNTIYF
D: NA; J: TRBJ1-1; size: NA; V: TRBV4-1; DNA: TGCGCCAGCAGCCAAAGCACCCTCGGGATAACGAAGGAAGCTTTCTTT; CDR3: CASSQSTLGITKEAFF
D: NA; J: TRBJ1-1; size: NA; V: TRBV10-3; DNA: TGTGCCACCAGAGGGCCCACGGAGAACACTGAAGCTTTCTTT; CDR3: CATRGPTENTEAFF
D: NA; J: TRBJ1-1; size: NA; V: TRBV6-6; DNA: TGTGCCAGCAGTTCAGACACCTCGGGTGGAGGGACTGAAGCTTTCTTT; CDR3: CASSSDTSGGGTEAFF
D: TRBD1; J: TRBJ2-5; size: few; V: TRBV19; DNA: TGTGCCAGTGAGGGGACAGGGCAAGAGACCCAGTACTTC; CDR3: CASEGTGQETQYF
D: NA; J: TRBJ1-2; size: NA; V: TRBV18; DNA: TGTGCCAGCTCACCGTCGCCCGAACAGTATGGCTACACCTTC; CDR3: CASSPSPEQYGYTF
D: NA; J: TRBJ1-1; size: NA; V: TRBV30; DNA: TGTGCCTGGCAGAGTACCCCGGGCACTGAAGCTTTCTTT; CDR3: CAWQSTPGTEAFF
D: NA; J: TRBJ1-2; size: few; V: TRBV28; DNA: TGTGCCACCGGACAGCTAACTAACTATGGCTACACCTTC; CDR3: CATGQLTNYGYTF
D: TRBD1; J: TRBJ1-2; size: many; V: TRBV5-1; DNA: TGCGCCAGCAGCCCCGGGACAGCGGTTGCGGCAAGTGGCTACACCTTC; CDR3: CASSPGTAVAASGYTF
D: NA; J: TRBJ1-2; size: NA; V: TRBV5-8; DNA: TGTGCCAGCAGCCGCTTCACAGCTAACTATGGCTACACCTTC; CDR3: CASSRFTANYGYTF
D: TRBD1; J: TRBJ2-2; size: NA; V: TRBV19; DNA: TGTGCCAGTTCGATGGGGCAGGGGGATACCGGGGAGCTGTTTTTT; CDR3: CASSMGQGDTGELFF
D: TRBD2; J: TRBJ2-7; size: NA; V: TRBV5-1; DNA: TGCGCCAGCAGCTTGGGCGTGGGGACTAGCGGGGCCTACGAGCAGTACTTC; CDR3: CASSLGVGTSGAYEQYF
D: TRBD1; J: TRBJ1-5; size: once; V: TRBV5-1; DNA: TGCGCCAGCGGTGACAGGGCAGGTCAGCCCCAGCATTTT; CDR3: CASGDRAGQPQHF
D: NA; J: TRBJ2-2; size: NA; V: TRBV11-2; DNA: TGTGCCAGCAGCTTACACCCCGGGGCGAACACCGGGGAGCTGTTTTTT; CDR3: CASSLHPGANTGELFF
D: TRBD2; J: TRBJ2-2; size: NA; V: TRBV7-9; DNA: TGTGCCAGCAGACGACTAGCGGGAGATACCGGGGAGCTGTTTTTT; CDR3: CASRRLAGDTGELFF
D: NA; J: TRBJ2-7; size: NA; V: TRBV27; DNA: TGTGCCAGCACCGGAACAAACTTCTACGAGCAGTACTTC; CDR3: CASTGTNFYEQYF
D: TRBD1; J: TRBJ1-3; size: once; V: TRBV2; DNA: TGTGCCAGCAGTGAAACGGGACAGGGTAAACCCGGAAACACCATATATTTT; CDR3: CASSETGQGKPGNTIYF
D: NA; J: TRBJ2-5; size: NA; V: TRBV5-1; DNA: TGCGCCAGCAGGGGGACGCGGGGAGGAGAGACCCAGTACTTC; CDR3: CASRGTRGGETQYF
D: NA; J: TRBJ2-2; size: NA; V: TRBV7-2; DNA: TGTGCCAGCAGCCCGCCTTACGGGGAGCTGTTTTTT; CDR3: CASSPPYGELFF
D: TRBD2; J: TRBJ2-3; size: NA; V: TRBV4-1; DNA: TGCGCCAGCAGCCGCCTAGCGGGGTCAGATACGCAGTATTTT; CDR3: CASSRLAGSDTQYF
D: NA; J: TRBJ1-4; size: NA; V: TRBV7-6; DNA: TGTGCCAGCAGCCCGGCTGGGGGCCGGCCGAATGAAAAACTGTTTTTT; CDR3: CASSPAGGRPNEKLFF
D: NA; J: TRBJ2-1; size: NA; V: TRBV4-3; DNA: TGCGCCAGCAGCCAAGATTGGAGGGATAATGAGCAGTTCTTC; CDR3: CASSQDWRDNEQFF
D: NA; J: TRBJ2-3; size: NA; V: TRBV7-2; DNA: TGTGCCAGCAGCTTATTGCTAGATACGCAGTATTTT; CDR3: CASSLLLDTQYF
D: TRBD1; J: TRBJ2-7; size: NA; V: TRBV5-1; DNA: TGCGCCAGCAGCTTGACCCGCCAGGGGGCCCACGAGCAGTACTTC; CDR3: CASSLTRQGAHEQYF
D: NA; J: TRBJ1-5; size: NA; V: TRBV2; DNA: TGTGCCAGCAGTGAAACCTACAGGGAGGGTCAGCCCCAGCATTTT; CDR3: CASSETYREGQPQHF
D: TRBD2; J: TRBJ2-1; size: once; V: TRBV4-1; DNA: TGCGCCAGCAGCCAAGATATGAAAATAGCGGGAGCCCCCTACAATGAGCAGTTCTTC; CDR3: CASSQDMKIAGAPYNEQFF
D: NA; J: TRBJ2-5; size: NA; V: TRBV5-1; DNA: TGCGCCAGCAGCTTGGTTGGGTTAGCGGCACAACAAGAGACCCAGTACTTC; CDR3: CASSLVGLAAQQETQYF